The 21 T cell receptor beta chains given below trace back to one sample, sequenced in a study of cytomegalovirus exposure and HLA in healthy donors listed by TCRdb under 2017. To prepare the library, the immunoSEQ multiplex PCR assay was applied. For the multiplex PCR, a mixture combining 60 forward primers for TCR Vbeta segments and 13 reverse primers for TCR Jbeta segments was used. TCRdb mirrors the immuneACCESS table, restricted to in-frame sequences. Some clones are absent from its copies; in checked studies, under half trace to an unresolved V gene, and the reason for the others is unknown. The table of this sample itemizes just over 60,000 clones. The ten top clones hold 5% to 5.5% of the sample. The sequencing input was PBMCs. These receptors originate from a man under 40 in good health and CMV-seropositive.

The J gene is TRBJ1-3, the V gene TRBV5-6; D not resolved. The V end was cut by 1 base, the J end by 3 bases, with 5 bases between. The length of the CDR3 is 13 residues. CDR1 is SGHDT, CDR2 YYEEEE, per germline. The CDR3, as DNA: TGTGCCAGCAGCTTGACAAATGGAAACACCATATATTTT. It specifies CASSLTNGNTIYF.

The rearrangement links TRBV7-6 to TRBJ2-7; TRBD2 is a possible D gene (5 bases). Trimming stripped 5 bases from V and 0 bases from J, with 8 bases between. The germline gives CDR1 SGHVS, CDR2 FNYEAQ. This CDR3 has 13 residues. The chain's CDR3 is CASSVTSSYEQYF. As DNA, the CDR3 is TGTGCCAGCAGCGTAACTAGCTCCTACGAGCAGTACTTC. Drawing the rest from reference TRBV7-6 and TRBJ2-7, the complete variable domain is GAGVSQSPRYKVTKRGQDVALRCDPISGHVSLYWYRQALGQGPEFLTYFNYEAQQDKSGLPNDRFSAERPEGSISTLTIQRTEQRDSAMYRCASSVTSSYEQYFGPGTRLTVT.

This sequence joins TRBV2 and TRBJ2-7, with D maybe TRBD1 (6 bases). CDR1 is SNHLY, CDR2 FYNNEI, per germline. This CDR3 is built from 12 residues. Trimming took 5 bases from V and 6 from J, leaving 11 bases between them. As DNA, the CDR3 is TGTGCCAGCAGTACCAACAGGGTCGAGCAGTACTTC. As protein: CASSTNRVEQYF.

DNA for the CDR3: TGTGCCAGCAGCCAAGATTCAGGGACTAGCTATAATTCACCCCTCCACTTT. As protein: CASSQDSGTSYNSPLHF. The chain employs TRBV14 and TRBJ1-6; possibly TRBD1 for D (5 bases). This CDR3 region has 17 residues. CDR1 is SGHDN, CDR2 FVKESK, per germline. V lost 0 bases and J 3 bases, leaving 12 bases between the germline ends.

The CDR3: CAWSTGQGNEQYF. CDR3 in DNA: TGTGCCTGGAGTACGGGACAGGGGAACGAGCAGTACTTC. This chain connects TRBV30 to TRBJ2-7, with 10 bases lining up with TRBD1. The CDR3 has 13 residues. Trimming removed 2 bases from V and 5 bases from J; junction bases left unmatched: 3. Germline CDR1 GTSNPN, CDR2 SVGIG (reference sequence).

Comments on this clone: One end of the junction varies from germline; a read error may be responsible. The chain has TRBV2 and TRBJ2-5; a possible D gene is TRBD1 (7 bases). Germline V gives CDR1 SNHLY, CDR2 FYNNEI. There are 17 residues in the CDR3. CDR3 loop: CASFLRGALYSQENQYF. CDR3 sequence (DNA): TGTGCCAGCTTTCTCAGGGGGGCCTTATATAGCCAAGAGAACCAGTACTTC.

This chain links TRBV11-2 with TRBJ2-7; no definite D call. V gave up 4 bases and J gave up 7 bases, with 8 bases separating them. CDR1 SGHAT and CDR2 FQNNGV come from the germline V gene. The CDR3 length is 11 residues. Written as DNA, the CDR3 is TGTGCCAGCAGCTCAGCAGGTGAGCAGTACTTC. This encodes CASSSAGEQYF.

V and J are TRBV5-4 and TRBJ1-2, with 8 bases aligning to TRBD1. From germline, CDR1 is SGHNT and CDR2 YYREEE (reference sequence). With 0 bases clipped from V and 5 bases from J, the junction kept 12 bases outside the gene matches. The CDR3 covers 17 residues. CDR3 in amino acids: CASSLGGQGSLVYGYTF. For the CDR3, the DNA is TGTGCCAGCAGCTTGGGAGGACAGGGTTCCCTCGTTTATGGCTACACCTTC.

V is TRBV30 and J is TRBJ1-1; D not certain. Germline values: CDR1 GTSNPN, CDR2 SVGIG (reference sequence). The V end lost 0 bases, the J end lost 1 base, and 6 bases lay between the germline ends. CDR3 size: 13 residues. The CDR3 sequence: CAWSVQWNTEAFF. The CDR3 bases are TGTGCCTGGAGTGTACAATGGAACACTGAAGCTTTCTTT.

V and J are TRBV5-1 and TRBJ1-4, with TRBD1 identical over 8 bases. The CDR3 loop spans 18 amino acids. V dropped 4 bases and J dropped 5; count of bases not matched to a gene: 16. Germline loops: CDR1 SGHRS, CDR2 YFSETQ. The CDR3 spells CASSPYVPGQVRNEKLFF. In DNA form, the CDR3 reads TGCGCCAGCAGCCCATATGTCCCGGGACAGGTTCGCAATGAAAAACTGTTTTTT. The full variable domain, its missing parts supplied by reference TRBV5-1 and TRBJ1-4, is KAGVTQTPRYLIKTRGQQVTLSCSPISGHRSVSWYQQTPGQGLQFLFEYFSETQRNKGNFPGRFSGRQFSNSRSEMNVSTLELGDSALYLCASSPYVPGQVRNEKLFFGSGTQLSVL.

The chain joins TRBV1 to TRBJ1-1. TRBV1 is recorded as a pseudogene. The CDR3 spans 13 residues. CDR3 residues: CTSSQGGGTEAFF. DNA for the CDR3: TGCACCAGCAGCCAAGGGGGGGGAACTGAAGCTTTCTTT.

V is TRBV5-1 and J is TRBJ2-7, with D perhaps matching TRBD1 (5 bases). Germline V gene sequence: CDR1 SGHRS, CDR2 YFSETQ. CDR3 length equals 15 residues. V was cut by 4 bases and J by 0 bases, with 14 bases left in between. The CDR3 DNA sequence: TGCGCCAGCAGCCTGGGTGGGGCTAGCTCCTACGAGCAGTACTTC. It is translated as CASSLGGASSYEQYF.

The chain has TRBV11-2 and TRBJ1-1; 10 bases agree with TRBD1. In germline, CDR1 is SGHAT, CDR2 FQNNGV. The CDR3 extends over 15 amino acids. V gave up 5 bases and J gave up 4 bases; unmatched junction bases: 7. CDR3 amino acids: CASSAGTGVGTEAFF. The CDR3 bases are TGTGCCAGCAGCGCCGGGACAGGGGTTGGCACTGAAGCTTTCTTT.

The chain is built from TRBV7-8 and TRBJ1-3; tentative D call: TRBD1 (6 bases). From germline, CDR1 is SGHVS and CDR2 FQNEAQ. This CDR3 has 17 residues. V gave up 2 bases and J gave up 4 bases, with 18 bases separating them. As DNA, the CDR3 is TGTGCCAGCAGCTTATTTGGAAAGGGGGAGAGGGGAAACACCATATATTTT. Translation: CASSLFGKGERGNTIYF. Based on the CDR3 plus reference TRBV7-8 and TRBJ1-3, the full variable domain is GAGVSQSPRYKVAKRGQDVALRCDPISGHVSLFWYQQALGQGPEFLTYFQNEAQLDKSGLPSDRFFAERPEGSVSTLKIQRTQQEDSAVYLCASSLFGKGERGNTIYFGEGSWLTVV.

Notes on this clone: An end of the junction differs from the germline gene, which may be a read error. This rearrangement joins TRBV11-1 to TRBJ2-1; 10 bases match TRBD2. Germline CDR1 reads SGHAT; CDR2 reads FQDESV (reference sequence). CDR3 length equals 17 residues. CDR3 sequence reads: CASLGVAGGPSDNEQFF. CDR3 DNA sequence: TGTGCCAGCCTCGGGGTAGCGGGAGGCCCCTCCGACAATGAGCAGTTCTTC.

The chain combines TRBV14 with TRBJ2-5; 7 nucleotides agree with TRBD1. The CDR3 spans 16 residues. Per germline, CDR1 SGHDN and CDR2 FVKESK. V dropped 1 base and J dropped 1; count of bases not matched to a gene: 6. CDR3 sequence: CASSQAWDSTQETQYF. The CDR3 DNA reads as TGTGCCAGCAGCCAAGCCTGGGACAGCACCCAAGAGACCCAGTACTTC.

The chain joins TRBV4-2 to TRBJ2-7; 8 nucleotides align to TRBD2. Germline values: CDR1 LGHNA, CDR2 YNFKEQ. V gave up 3 bases and J gave up 0 bases; unmatched junction bases: 1. The CDR3 length is 14 residues. In DNA form, the CDR3 reads TGTGCCAGCAGCCACGGGACTAGCTCCTACGAGCAGTACTTC. This encodes CASSHGTSSYEQYF.

The chain recombines TRBV2 with TRBJ2-3; 7 nucleotides line up with TRBD1. Per germline, CDR1 SNHLY and CDR2 FYNNEI. V was clipped by 6 bases and J by 4 bases; unmatched bases: 10. The CDR3 is made up of 15 amino acids. The CDR3 protein is CASSYDRVRSDTQYF. In DNA, the CDR3 is TGTGCCAGCAGCTACGACAGGGTACGGTCAGATACGCAGTATTTT.

V gene TRBV6-1 combines with J gene TRBJ2-5; TRBD1 is a possible D gene (6 bases). Germline-derived CDR1 and CDR2 are MNHNS and SASEGT. This CDR3 region has 15 residues. Trimming pared 5 bases from V and 4 bases from J, leaving 17 bases between. The CDR3 coding sequence is TGTGCCAGCAGTATCCGGGACATCCAGGGAGAGACCCAGTACTTC. Protein sequence: CASSIRDIQGETQYF.

The V gene is TRBV29-1, the J gene TRBJ1-5; D uncertain. V was cut by 6 bases and J by 0 bases, with 9 bases left in between. The CDR3 extends over 13 amino acids. Germline V gene data show CDR1 as SQVTM and CDR2 as ANQGSEA. CDR3 protein: CSVSANSNQPQHF. The CDR3 DNA follows: TGCAGCGTGAGTGCAAATAGCAATCAGCCCCAGCATTTT.

Of note for this clone: A junction end diverges from the germline sequence, so it may reflect a read error. V usage is TRBV4-1 and J usage is TRBJ2-1; D may be TRBD2 (5 bases). Germline V lookup: CDR1 MGHRA, CDR2 YSYEKL. CDR3 size: 17 residues. The CDR3 sequence is CASSHVRAVSSDNEQFF. The CDR3 DNA is TGCGCCAGCAGCCACGTCCGAGCGGTGAGCTCCGACAATGAGCAGTTCTTC.